Presented here are 8 T cell receptor beta chains from one specimen sequenced in a study of T cell responses to AZD1222 COVID-19 vaccine. Assay: immunoSEQ multiplex PCR; the TCRdb copy retains only in-frame clones and omits some. Of approximately 130,000 clones in the sample, around 89% were seen once. The sample in question was peripheral blood, obtained on day 0 of MenACWY control vaccination. The receptors originated from an adult in good health.

J is TRBJ1-1 and V is TRBV5-1, with 7 bases that match TRBD1. The CDR3 has 13 amino acids. Per germline, CDR1 SGHRS and CDR2 YFSETQ. J was trimmed by 2 bases and V by 5 bases; bases with no gene match: 3. CDR3 bases: TGCGCCAGCAGTGGGGACAGTAACACTGAAGCTTTCTTT. It specifies CASSGDSNTEAFF. Full variable domain (outside the CDR3, taken from reference TRBV5-1 and TRBJ1-1): KAGVTQTPRYLIKTRGQQVTLSCSPISGHRSVSWYQQTPGQGLQFLFEYFSETQRNKGNFPGRFSGRQFSNSRSEMNVSTLELGDSALYLCASSGDSNTEAFFGQGTRLTVV.

The chain recombines TRBV6-1 with TRBJ2-1; 8 nucleotides align to TRBD2. CDR1 and CDR2 from the germline V gene are MNHNS and SASEGT. Trimming cost V 4 bases and J 4 bases; bases outside gene matches: 9. The CDR3 totals 16 residues. The CDR3 region has the DNA TGTGCCAGCAGTGTAACAGCGGGAGATATTTACAATGAGCAGTTCTTC. Its protein is CASSVTAGDIYNEQFF.

The J gene is TRBJ2-7, the V gene TRBV6-2 or TRBV6-3; D is undetermined. This CDR3 has 14 residues. CDR1 and CDR2 (germline): MNHEY, SVGEGT. V lost 2 bases to trimming and J lost 3 bases, with 11 bases between them. The CDR3 protein is CASSYALDLYEQYF. As DNA, the CDR3 is TGTGCCAGCAGTTACGCGTTGGACCTCTACGAGCAGTACTTC.

The chain employs TRBV30 and TRBJ1-3; no clear D. Looked up from germline, CDR1 is GTSNPN and CDR2 is SVGIG (reference sequence). CDR3 length: 13 residues. V shed 8 bases and J shed 6 bases, with 17 bases lying between them. The DNA of the CDR3 is TGTGCCGCCGGACGGCGACAAGCAAACACCATATATTTT. Encoded protein: CAAGRRQANTIYF. Full variable domain (outside the CDR3, taken from reference TRBV30 and TRBJ1-3): SQTIHQWPATLVQPVGSPLSLECTVEGTSNPNLYWYRQAAGRGLQLLFYSVGIGQISSEVPQNLSASRPQDRQFILSSKKLLLSDSGFYLCAAGRRQANTIYFGEGSWLTVV.

Remarks on this clone: The junction departs from the called germline gene at one end, perhaps through a read error. The gene calls are TRBV7-8 and TRBJ2-2; 7 bases agree with TRBD2. The CDR3 contains 14 residues. Per the germline V gene, CDR1 is SGHVS and CDR2 is FQNEAQ. The CDR3: CASSLAENTGELFF. CDR3 DNA: TGTGCCAGCAGCCTAGCGGAAAACACCGGGGAGCTGTTTTTT. Looking up the rest from reference TRBV7-8 and TRBJ2-2 gives the full variable domain: GAGVSQSPRYKVAKRGQDVALRCDPISGHVSLFWYQQALGQGPEFLTYFQNEAQLDKSGLPSDRFFAERPEGSVSTLKIQRTQQEDSAVYLCASSLAENTGELFFGEGSRLTVL.

The chain carries TRBV6-4 and TRBJ2-1, with a weak D call TRBD1 (7 bases). This CDR3 is built from 15 residues. The V end was cut by 4 bases, the J end by 2 bases, with 12 bases between. Germline CDR1 reads MRHNA; CDR2 reads SNTAGT. In DNA form, the CDR3 reads TGTGCCAGCAGTGTGGGCAGGGGGGCCTACAATGAGCAGTTCTTC. The encoded protein is CASSVGRGAYNEQFF.

This sequence joins TRBV7-2 and TRBJ1-5, with a weak D call TRBD1 (6 bases). The V end was cut by 1 base, the J end by 3 bases, with 13 bases between. The CDR3 is 16 amino acids. Germline assignment: CDR1 SGHTA and CDR2 FQGNSA. The CDR3 region is CASSLVDGGPNQPQHF. CDR3 coding DNA: TGTGCCAGCAGCTTAGTGGATGGGGGCCCCAATCAGCCCCAGCATTTT. The whole variable domain, filled in from reference TRBV7-2 and TRBJ1-5, reads GAGVSQSPSNKVTEKGKDVELRCDPISGHTALYWYRQSLGQGLEFLIYFQGNSAPDKSGLPSDRFSAERTGGSVSTLTIQRTQQEDSAVYLCASSLVDGGPNQPQHFGDGTRLSIL.

The genes are TRBV5-6 and TRBJ2-7, with D possibly being TRBD1 or TRBD2 (5 bases each). The CDR3 runs 15 residues. Trimming left V 0 bases short and J 1 base short, with 11 bases between. Germline V CDR1 and CDR2: SGHDT, YYEEEE. The CDR3 DNA is TGTGCCAGCAGCTTGGTGAGGGACCGGTCCTACGAGCAGTACTTC. Its protein is CASSLVRDRSYEQYF. Variable domain in full (rest from reference TRBV5-6 and TRBJ2-7): DAGVTQSPTHLIKTRGQQVTLRCSPKSGHDTVSWYQQALGQGPQFIFQYYEEEERQRGNFPDRFSGHQFPNYSSELNVNALLLGDSALYLCASSLVRDRSYEQYFGPGTRLTVT.